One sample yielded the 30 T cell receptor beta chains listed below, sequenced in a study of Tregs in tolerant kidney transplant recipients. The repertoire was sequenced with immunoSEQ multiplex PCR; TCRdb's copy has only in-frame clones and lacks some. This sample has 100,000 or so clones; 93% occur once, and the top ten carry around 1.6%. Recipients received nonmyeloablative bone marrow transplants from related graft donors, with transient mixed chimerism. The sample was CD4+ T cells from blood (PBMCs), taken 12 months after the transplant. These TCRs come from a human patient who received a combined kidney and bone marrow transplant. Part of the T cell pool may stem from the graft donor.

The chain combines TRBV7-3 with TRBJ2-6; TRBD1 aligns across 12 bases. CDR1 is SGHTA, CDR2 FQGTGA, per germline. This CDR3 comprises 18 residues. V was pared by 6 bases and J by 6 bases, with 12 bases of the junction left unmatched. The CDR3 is CASSFPGQGAESANVLTF. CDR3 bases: TGTGCCAGCAGTTTCCCGGGACAGGGGGCTGAGTCGGCCAACGTCCTGACTTTC.

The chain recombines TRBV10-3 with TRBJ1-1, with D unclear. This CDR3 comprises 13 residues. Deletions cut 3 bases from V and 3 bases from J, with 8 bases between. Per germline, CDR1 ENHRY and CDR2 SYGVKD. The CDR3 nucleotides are TGTGCCATCAGTGAATCCGGGGACACTGAAGCTTTCTTT. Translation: CAISESGDTEAFF.

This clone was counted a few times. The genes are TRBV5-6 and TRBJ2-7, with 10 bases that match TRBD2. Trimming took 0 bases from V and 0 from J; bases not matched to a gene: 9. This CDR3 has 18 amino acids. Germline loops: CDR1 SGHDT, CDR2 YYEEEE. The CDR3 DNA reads TGTGCCAGCAGCTTGGTCGGAGGACTAGCGGTGGGCTCCTACGAGCAGTACTTC. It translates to CASSLVGGLAVGSYEQYF.

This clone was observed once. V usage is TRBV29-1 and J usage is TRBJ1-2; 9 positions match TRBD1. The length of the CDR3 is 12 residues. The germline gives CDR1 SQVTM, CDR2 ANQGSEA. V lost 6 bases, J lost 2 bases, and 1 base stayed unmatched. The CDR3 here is CSVGTGNYGYTF. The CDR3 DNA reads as TGCAGCGTGGGGACAGGGAACTATGGCTACACCTTC.

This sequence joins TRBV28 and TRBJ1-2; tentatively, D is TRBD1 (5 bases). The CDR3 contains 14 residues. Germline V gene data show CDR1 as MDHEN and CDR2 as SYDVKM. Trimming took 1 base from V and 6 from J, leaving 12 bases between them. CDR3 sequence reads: CASSLLGGNNGYTF. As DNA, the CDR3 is TGTGCCAGCAGTTTATTGGGGGGGAATAATGGCTACACCTTC.

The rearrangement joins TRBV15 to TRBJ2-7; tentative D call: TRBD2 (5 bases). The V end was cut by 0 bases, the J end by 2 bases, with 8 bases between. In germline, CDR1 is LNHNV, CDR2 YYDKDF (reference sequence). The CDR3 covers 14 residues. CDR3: CATSRDRGTYEQYF. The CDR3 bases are TGTGCCACCAGCAGAGATCGGGGTACCTACGAGCAGTACTTC.

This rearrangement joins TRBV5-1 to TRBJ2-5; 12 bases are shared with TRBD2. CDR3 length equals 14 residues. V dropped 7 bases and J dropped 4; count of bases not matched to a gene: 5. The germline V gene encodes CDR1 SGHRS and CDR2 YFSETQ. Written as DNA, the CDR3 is TGCGCCAGCGACCTAGCGGGGGGGCGAGAGACCCAGTACTTC. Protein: CASDLAGGRETQYF.

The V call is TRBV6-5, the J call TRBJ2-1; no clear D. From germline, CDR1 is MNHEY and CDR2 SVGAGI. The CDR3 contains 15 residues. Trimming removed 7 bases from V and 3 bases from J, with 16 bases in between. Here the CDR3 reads CASTTGSQRYNEQFF. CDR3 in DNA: TGTGCCAGCACCACCGGGTCGCAGCGCTACAATGAGCAGTTCTTC.

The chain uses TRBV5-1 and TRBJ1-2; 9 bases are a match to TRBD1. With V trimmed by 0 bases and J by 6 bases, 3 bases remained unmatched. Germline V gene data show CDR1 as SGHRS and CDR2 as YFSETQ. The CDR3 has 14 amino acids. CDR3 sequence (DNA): TGCGCCAGCAGCTTGGGGGACAGGGTGAATGGCTACACCTTC. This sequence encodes CASSLGDRVNGYTF. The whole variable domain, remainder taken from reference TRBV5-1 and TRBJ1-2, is KAGVTQTPRYLIKTRGQQVTLSCSPISGHRSVSWYQQTPGQGLQFLFEYFSETQRNKGNFPGRFSGRQFSNSRSEMNVSTLELGDSALYLCASSLGDRVNGYTFGSGTRLTVV.

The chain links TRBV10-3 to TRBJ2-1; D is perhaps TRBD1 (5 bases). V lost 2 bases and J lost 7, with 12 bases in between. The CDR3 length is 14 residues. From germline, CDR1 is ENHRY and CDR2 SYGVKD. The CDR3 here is CAISEGASRNEQFF. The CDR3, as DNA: TGTGCCATCAGTGAGGGGGCCTCACGGAATGAGCAGTTCTTC.

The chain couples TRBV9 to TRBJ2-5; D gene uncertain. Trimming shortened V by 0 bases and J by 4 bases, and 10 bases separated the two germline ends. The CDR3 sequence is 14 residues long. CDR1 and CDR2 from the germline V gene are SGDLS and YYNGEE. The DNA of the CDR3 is TGTGCCAGCAGCGTAGGTAAGGTAGCAGAGACCCAGTACTTC. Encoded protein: CASSVGKVAETQYF.

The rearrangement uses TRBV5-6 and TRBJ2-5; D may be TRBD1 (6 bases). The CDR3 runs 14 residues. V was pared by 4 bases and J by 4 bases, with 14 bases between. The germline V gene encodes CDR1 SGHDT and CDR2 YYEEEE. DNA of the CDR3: TGTGCCAGCAGCAGAACGACAGGTGGAGAGACCCAGTACTTC. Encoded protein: CASSRTTGGETQYF.

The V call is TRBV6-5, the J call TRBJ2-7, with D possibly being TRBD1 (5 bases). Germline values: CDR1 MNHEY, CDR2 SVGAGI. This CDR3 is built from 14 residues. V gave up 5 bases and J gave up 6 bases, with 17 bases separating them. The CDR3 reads CASSQEFRVPEQYF. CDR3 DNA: TGTGCCAGCAGTCAAGAATTCAGGGTACCCGAGCAGTACTTC.

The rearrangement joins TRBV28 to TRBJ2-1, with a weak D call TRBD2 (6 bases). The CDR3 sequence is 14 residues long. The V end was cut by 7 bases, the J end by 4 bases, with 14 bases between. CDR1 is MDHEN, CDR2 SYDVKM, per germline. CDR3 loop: CASNVPGLYNEQFF. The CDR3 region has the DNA TGTGCCAGCAACGTCCCGGGACTTTACAATGAGCAGTTCTTC.

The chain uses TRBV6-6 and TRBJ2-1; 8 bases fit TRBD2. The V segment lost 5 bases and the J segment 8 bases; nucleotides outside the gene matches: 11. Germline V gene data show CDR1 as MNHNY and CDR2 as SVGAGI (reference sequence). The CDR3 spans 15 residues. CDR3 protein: CASSTEYRTSHEQFF. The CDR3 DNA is TGTGCCAGCAGTACCGAATATCGGACTAGCCATGAGCAGTTCTTC.

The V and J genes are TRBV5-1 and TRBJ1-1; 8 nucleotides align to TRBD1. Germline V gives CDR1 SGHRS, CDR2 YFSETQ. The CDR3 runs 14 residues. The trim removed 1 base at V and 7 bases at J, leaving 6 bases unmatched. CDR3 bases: TGCGCCAGCAGCTTGAGACAGGGGAGGGTTGAAGCTTTCTTT. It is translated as CASSLRQGRVEAFF.

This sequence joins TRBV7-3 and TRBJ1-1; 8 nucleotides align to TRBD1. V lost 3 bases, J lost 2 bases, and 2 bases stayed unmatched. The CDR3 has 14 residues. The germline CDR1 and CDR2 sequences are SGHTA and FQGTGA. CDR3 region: CASSFTGGNTEAFF. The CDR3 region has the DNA TGTGCCAGCAGCTTTACAGGGGGAAACACTGAAGCTTTCTTT. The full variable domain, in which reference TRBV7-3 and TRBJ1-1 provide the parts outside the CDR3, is GAGVSQTPSNKVTEKGKYVELRCDPISGHTALYWYRQSLGQGPEFLIYFQGTGAADDSGLPNDRFFAVRPEGSVSTLKIQRTERGDSAVYLCASSFTGGNTEAFFGQGTRLTVV.

The CDR3 DNA follows: TGTGCCAGCAGCGTGACTAGCGGGGCCTACGAGCAGTACTTC. Protein product: CASSVTSGAYEQYF. The chain employs TRBV9 and TRBJ2-7; 11 nucleotides agree with TRBD2. This CDR3 comprises 14 residues. Germline values: CDR1 SGDLS, CDR2 YYNGEE. V shed 2 bases and J 2 bases; nucleotides not matched to a gene: 0.

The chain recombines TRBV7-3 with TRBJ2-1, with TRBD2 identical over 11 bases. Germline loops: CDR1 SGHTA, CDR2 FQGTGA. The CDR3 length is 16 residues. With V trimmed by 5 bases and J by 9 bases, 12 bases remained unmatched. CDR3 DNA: TGTGCCAGCAGCATACGATCACTAGCGGGAGTTGGTGAGCAGTTCTTC. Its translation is CASSIRSLAGVGEQFF. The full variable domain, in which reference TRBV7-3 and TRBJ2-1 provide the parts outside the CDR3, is GAGVSQTPSNKVTEKGKYVELRCDPISGHTALYWYRQSLGQGPEFLIYFQGTGAADDSGLPNDRFFAVRPEGSVSTLKIQRTERGDSAVYLCASSIRSLAGVGEQFFGPGTRLTVL.

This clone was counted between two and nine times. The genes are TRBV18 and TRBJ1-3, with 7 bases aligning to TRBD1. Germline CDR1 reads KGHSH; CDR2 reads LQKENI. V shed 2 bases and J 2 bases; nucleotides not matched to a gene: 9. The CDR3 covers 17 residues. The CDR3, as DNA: TGTGCCAGCTCACCATCCCTCGACAGGGACCCTGGAAACACCATATATTTT. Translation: CASSPSLDRDPGNTIYF.

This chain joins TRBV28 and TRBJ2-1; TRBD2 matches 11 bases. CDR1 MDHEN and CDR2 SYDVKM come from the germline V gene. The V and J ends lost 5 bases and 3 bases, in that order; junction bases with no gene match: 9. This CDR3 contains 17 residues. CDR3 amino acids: CASSRLAGRGYYNEQFF. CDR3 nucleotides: TGTGCCAGCAGTAGACTAGCGGGGAGGGGCTACTACAATGAGCAGTTCTTC.

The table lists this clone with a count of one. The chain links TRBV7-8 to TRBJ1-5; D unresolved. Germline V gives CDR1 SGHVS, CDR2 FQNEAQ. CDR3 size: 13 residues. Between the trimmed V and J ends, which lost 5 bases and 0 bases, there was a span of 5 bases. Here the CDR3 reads CASSVHSNQPQHF. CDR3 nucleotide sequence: TGTGCCAGCAGCGTACATAGCAATCAGCCCCAGCATTTT.

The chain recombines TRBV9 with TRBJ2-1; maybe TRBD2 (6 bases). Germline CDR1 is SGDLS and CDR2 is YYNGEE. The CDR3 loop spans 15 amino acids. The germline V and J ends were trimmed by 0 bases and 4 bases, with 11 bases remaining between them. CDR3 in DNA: TGTGCCAGCAGCGTAGCGGACTACGGATACAATGAGCAGTTCTTC. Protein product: CASSVADYGYNEQFF.

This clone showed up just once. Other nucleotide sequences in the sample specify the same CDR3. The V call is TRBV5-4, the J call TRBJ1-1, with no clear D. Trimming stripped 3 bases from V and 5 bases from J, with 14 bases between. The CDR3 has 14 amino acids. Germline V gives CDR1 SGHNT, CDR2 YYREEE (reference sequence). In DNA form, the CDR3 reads TGTGCCAGCAGCTCACCGGGTGGGAGGACTGAAGCTTTCTTT. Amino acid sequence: CASSSPGGRTEAFF.

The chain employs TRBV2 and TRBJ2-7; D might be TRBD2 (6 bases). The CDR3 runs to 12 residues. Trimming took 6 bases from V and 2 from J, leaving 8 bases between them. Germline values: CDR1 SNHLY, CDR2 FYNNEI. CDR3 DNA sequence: TGTGCCAGCAGCCGACTAGCCTACGAGCAGTACTTC. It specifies CASSRLAYEQYF.

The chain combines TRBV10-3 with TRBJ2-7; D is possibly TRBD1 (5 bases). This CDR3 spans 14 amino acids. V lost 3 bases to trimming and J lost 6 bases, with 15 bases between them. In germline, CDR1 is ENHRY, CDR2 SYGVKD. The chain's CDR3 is CAISEIPQGGEQYF. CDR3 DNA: TGTGCCATCAGTGAAATACCGCAGGGCGGCGAGCAGTACTTC.

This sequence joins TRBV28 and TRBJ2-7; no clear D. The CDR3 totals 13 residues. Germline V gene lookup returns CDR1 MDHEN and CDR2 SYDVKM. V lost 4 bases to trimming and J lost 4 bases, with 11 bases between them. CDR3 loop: CASSYPTGYEQYF. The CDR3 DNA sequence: TGTGCCAGCAGTTACCCTACGGGTTACGAGCAGTACTTC.

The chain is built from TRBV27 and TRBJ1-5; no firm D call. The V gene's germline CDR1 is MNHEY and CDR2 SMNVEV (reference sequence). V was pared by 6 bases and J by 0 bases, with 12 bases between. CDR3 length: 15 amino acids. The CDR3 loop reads CASRSKLDSNQPQHF. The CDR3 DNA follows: TGTGCCAGCAGATCTAAGCTTGATAGCAATCAGCCCCAGCATTTT.

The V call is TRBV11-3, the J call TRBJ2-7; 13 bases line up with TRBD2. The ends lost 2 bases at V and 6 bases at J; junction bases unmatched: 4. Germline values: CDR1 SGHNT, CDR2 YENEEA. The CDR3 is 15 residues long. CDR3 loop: CASSLTSGRAGEQYF. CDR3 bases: TGTGCCAGCAGCTTAACTAGCGGGAGGGCCGGCGAGCAGTACTTC.

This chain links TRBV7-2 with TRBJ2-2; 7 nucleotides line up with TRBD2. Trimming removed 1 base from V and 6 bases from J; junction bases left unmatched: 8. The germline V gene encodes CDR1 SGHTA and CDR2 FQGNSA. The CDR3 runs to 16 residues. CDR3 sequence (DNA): TGTGCCAGCAGCTTAGTATTTAGCGGGTCGGCCGGGGAGCTGTTTTTT. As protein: CASSLVFSGSAGELFF.